This TCR beta chain was recovered during a study of blood T cell repertoires in COVID-19. Overall study context: The United States, Italy and Spain supplied acute and convalescent COVID-19 samples.

The assay was immunoSEQ multiplex PCR, and TCRdb's table has in-frame clones only and misses some. The repertoire has 150,000 to 200,000 clones, 70% to 90% of them found once; the top ten carry around 9.9%. The TCR originated in a human donor in a cohort sampled during active COVID-19. The specimen was peripheral blood.

The chain's CDR3 is CASRQGSLEQYF. Here the CDR3 DNA reads TGTGCCAGCAGGCAGGGGTCGCTCGAGCAGTACTTC. The gene calls are TRBV12-3 or TRBV12-4 and TRBJ2-7; the D gene is possibly TRBD1 (6 bases). Trimming took off 6 bases at V and 6 bases at J, with 12 bases between the two ends. The CDR3 consists of 12 residues.